The 10 T cell receptor beta chains below all came from one sample that was sequenced in a study of graft-versus-host responses after intestinal transplantation. Some clones are missing from TCRdb's copy, which holds only in-frame ones; the method was immunoSEQ multiplex PCR. This sample has tens of thousands of clones, with around 93% found just once. For these receptors, no antigen is known. The sample in question was unstimulated CD8+ T cells sorted from spleen or lymph node cells, obtained before transplant. These receptors were taken from a human donor who was the organ donor for an intestinal transplant.

The CDR3 reads CASSHRTGRTEAFF. The DNA of the CDR3 is TGCGCCAGCAGCCACAGGACAGGCCGCACTGAAGCTTTCTTT. The chain recombines TRBV4-1 with TRBJ1-1, with 7 bases that match TRBD1. Germline values: CDR1 MGHRA, CDR2 YSYEKL. The CDR3 is made up of 14 amino acids. J gave up 4 bases and V 3 bases, and 5 bases lay outside the gene matches.

The chain couples TRBV10-3 to TRBJ2-7, with a tentative D call TRBD1 (5 bases). Between the trimmed V and J ends, which lost 3 bases and 2 bases, there was a span of 14 bases. CDR3 length: 15 amino acids. Germline CDR1 reads ENHRY; CDR2 reads SYGVKD. CDR3 bases: TGTGCCATCAGTGATCCAGGGATCCCACCCTACGAGCAGTACTTC. It yields the protein CAISDPGIPPYEQYF.

This sequence joins TRBV29-1 and TRBJ1-1; unclear D gene. Per the germline V gene, CDR1 is SQVTM and CDR2 is ANQGSEA. Trimming took 4 bases from V and 4 from J, leaving 7 bases between them. CDR3 length equals 11 residues. The CDR3, as DNA: TGCAGCGTTGGAGGGAGCACTGAAGCTTTCTTT. Translated: CSVGGSTEAFF.

The chain employs TRBV28 and TRBJ2-2, with D perhaps TRBD1 (8 bases). Germline V gene lookup returns CDR1 MDHEN and CDR2 SYDVKM. CDR3 length: 15 residues. Trimming pared 5 bases from V and 5 bases from J, leaving 15 bases between. This chain's CDR3 is CASSPHRGGTGELFF. The CDR3, as DNA: TGTGCCAGCAGTCCGCACAGGGGGGGTACCGGGGAGCTGTTTTTT.

The chain is built from TRBV18 and TRBJ2-7, with 8 bases matching TRBD2. The CDR3 runs to 15 residues. The germline gives CDR1 KGHSH, CDR2 LQKENI. V lost 3 bases, J lost 3 bases, and 7 bases stayed unmatched. The CDR3: CASSPEGAGGYEQYF. DNA for the CDR3: TGTGCCAGCTCACCGGAAGGGGCGGGGGGCTACGAGCAGTACTTC.

This clone has only one observation. Germline is not matched at one junction end, which may reflect a read error. J is TRBJ2-3 and V is TRBV7-7; D might be TRBD2 (6 bases). Germline V lookup: CDR1 SSHAT, CDR2 FNYEAQ (reference sequence). The CDR3 extends over 14 amino acids. The CDR3 spells CASSLREDWGTQYF. The CDR3 DNA follows: TGTGCTAGCAGCTTAAGGGAGGATTGGGGTACGCAGTATTTT.

J is TRBJ2-3 and V is TRBV7-2, with 9 bases fitting TRBD2. In germline, CDR1 is SGHTA, CDR2 FQGNSA. Trimming took 1 base from V and 4 from J; bases not matched to a gene: 0. The CDR3 sequence is 14 residues long. The DNA for the CDR3 is TGTGCCAGCAGCTTAGGCGGGGGGGCAGATACGCAGTATTTT. Translated: CASSLGGGADTQYF.

This chain joins TRBV7-9 and TRBJ2-7; weak D call: TRBD2 (6 bases). The CDR3 is 15 amino acids. Trimming stripped 7 bases from V and 0 bases from J, with 16 bases between. The V gene's germline CDR1 is SEHNR and CDR2 FQNEAQ (reference sequence). The CDR3 DNA is TGTGCCAGCACCCGTAGCGGTTTGAGCTCCTACGAGCAGTACTTC. Its translation is CASTRSGLSSYEQYF.

V is TRBV9 and J is TRBJ2-5; 8 nucleotides agree with TRBD2. The J call could be wrong; TRBJ2-7 is a better fit for the DNA end. Germline V CDR1 and CDR2: SGDLS, YYNGEE. CDR3 length: 13 residues. CDR3 residues: CASSPGGGDEQYF. The CDR3 DNA reads as TGTGCCAGCAGCCCGGGAGGGGGGGACGAGCAGTACTTC.

The chain combines TRBV28 with TRBJ1-2, with 10 bases lining up with TRBD1. Unmatched junction bases numbered 9, after V lost 6 bases and J lost 8 bases. Germline V gene sequence: CDR1 MDHEN, CDR2 SYDVKM. CDR3 size: 14 residues. DNA of the CDR3: TGTGCCAGCAGGGAGACAGGGGGCGCGTCGGGCTACACCTTC. The encoded protein is CASRETGGASGYTF.